A selection of T cell receptor beta chains follows, all from one sample in a study of patients and donors after allogeneic stem cell transplantation. TCRdb used MiXCR to reprocess the RT-PCR reads, holding one entry per CDR3 protein. The data contain approximately 150,000 distinct CDR3 sequences, approximately 22% of them seen just once; the ten biggest clones take up roughly 26%. The sequenced material came from blood, either unsorted or a sorted T cell fraction (not recorded which). The receptor source for this set is a human donor who was either an allogeneic HSCT recipient or a stem cell or donor lymphocyte infusion donor (not recorded which). It is not recorded whose cells these are; they may come from a transplant donor. CDR3s include the opening cysteine and the closing phenylalanine or tryptophan. The D gene is left open where the match is weak. Clone size is not always given. Where it is, it says once, few, many or a class for expanded clones.

D gene	J gene	V gene	clone size	CDR3 protein	CDR3 DNA
-	TRBJ2-1	TRBV9	-	CASSVDYNEQFF	TGTGCCAGCAGCGTAGACTACAATGAGCAGTTCTTC
TRBD2	TRBJ2-7	TRBV6-5	-	CASSSSGRASEQYF	TGTGCCAGCAGTTCTAGCGGGAGGGCGTCCGAGCAGTACTTC
-	TRBJ2-3	TRBV20-1	few	CSASVSPVTDTQYF	TGCAGTGCTAGTGTCAGCCCAGTCACAGATACGCAGTATTTT
-	TRBJ2-5	TRBV3-1	-	CASSDTPIGETQYF	TGTGCCAGCAGCGATACACCCATAGGGGAGACCCAGTACTTC
-	TRBJ1-2	TRBV29-1	-	CSVSTADGYGYTF	TGCAGCGTTTCAACCGCAGATGGCTATGGCTACACCTTC
-	TRBJ1-6	TRBV7-9	-	CASSSPGGNSPLHF	TGTGCCAGCAGCTCCCCGGGGGGTAATTCACCCCTCCACTTT
-	TRBJ1-6	TRBV20-1	-	CSAKKTGPDGSPLHF	TGCAGTGCTAAAAAAACGGGACCTGATGGGTCACCCCTCCACTTT
-	TRBJ2-7	TRBV20-1	-	CSARAGQGENEQYF	TGCAGTGCTAGAGCGGGTCAGGGCGAGAACGAGCAGTACTTC
-	TRBJ1-1	TRBV4-3	many	CASRGWGDTEAFF	TGCGCCAGCAGGGGATGGGGAGACACTGAAGCTTTCTTT
TRBD1	TRBJ2-7	TRBV12-3/TRBV12-4	-	CASSPIDRATYEQYF	TGTGCCAGCAGTCCCATAGACAGGGCTACCTACGAGCAGTACTTC
-	TRBJ1-1	TRBV6-6	-	CASSTDRWEAFF	TGTGCCAGCAGTACAGACAGGTGGGAAGCTTTCTTT
-	TRBJ2-1	TRBV24-1	few	CATSDLGTEQFF	TGTGCCACCAGTGATTTAGGGACGGAGCAGTTCTTC
-	TRBJ2-7	TRBV28	-	CASGASSSYEQYF	TGTGCCAGCGGGGCATCAAGCTCCTACGAGCAGTACTTC
TRBD1	TRBJ1-1	TRBV7-2	many	CASSPGQGNTEAFF	TGTGCCAGCAGCCCCGGACAGGGGAACACTGAAGCTTTCTTT
-	TRBJ1-1	TRBV19	many	CASSLADGTEAFF	TGTGCCAGTAGTCTTGCGGACGGGACTGAAGCTTTCTTT
TRBD1	TRBJ2-5	TRBV10-3	-	CAIRPQGNQETQYF	TGTGCCATCAGACCACAGGGGAACCAAGAGACCCAGTACTTC
TRBD1	TRBJ2-7	TRBV29-1	-	CSVEDRGTGRYEQYF	TGCAGCGTTGAAGATCGGGGGACAGGCCGCTACGAGCAGTACTTC
TRBD1	TRBJ2-1	TRBV7-2	-	CASSLNWDRGRRNEQFF	TGTGCCAGCAGCTTGAATTGGGACAGGGGGCGACGGAATGAGCAGTTCTTC
-	TRBJ1-2	TRBV20-1	few	CSARDLRDPYGYTF	TGCAGTGCTAGAGACCTCCGGGACCCCTATGGCTACACCTTC
TRBD1	TRBJ1-5	TRBV20-1	-	CSARGEGGQPQHF	TGCAGTGCTAGAGGTGAAGGGGGCCAGCCCCAGCATTTT
-	TRBJ1-5	TRBV12-3/TRBV12-4	-	CASSLSQNFNQPQHF	TGTGCCAGCAGTTTAAGTCAGAACTTCAATCAGCCCCAGCATTTT
-	TRBJ1-6	TRBV6-1	-	CASSEVGPLGGNSPLHF	TGTGCCAGCAGTGAAGTTGGACCCCTAGGGGGTAATTCACCCCTCCACTTT
TRBD2	TRBJ2-1	TRBV3-1	-	CASSPHGLADYNEQFF	TGTGCCAGCAGCCCCCACGGACTAGCGGACTACAATGAGCAGTTCTTC
TRBD1	TRBJ1-5	TRBV19	few	CASFQGGSNQPQHF	TGTGCCAGCTTCCAGGGGGGGAGCAATCAGCCCCAGCATTTT
-	TRBJ2-3	TRBV29-1	few	CSGHGWADTQYF	TGCAGCGGTCACGGGTGGGCAGATACGCAGTATTTT
TRBD1	TRBJ1-6	TRBV20-1	-	CSAPGQYYNSPLHF	TGCAGTGCTCCGGGACAGTACTATAATTCACCCCTCCACTTT
-	TRBJ1-1	TRBV30	few	CAWRGRQVYMNTEAFF	TGTGCCTGGAGGGGACGACAGGTCTACATGAACACTGAAGCTTTCTTT
-	TRBJ2-7	TRBV27	-	CASSLGTGLDEQYF	TGTGCCAGCAGTTTAGGAACAGGGTTGGACGAGCAGTACTTC
-	TRBJ2-5	TRBV9	-	CASSVDVRIQETQYF	TGTGCCAGCAGCGTAGATGTGAGGATCCAAGAGACCCAGTACTTC
-	TRBJ1-1	TRBV12-3/TRBV12-4	few	CASRTDTEAFF	TGTGCCAGCAGGACGGACACTGAAGCTTTCTTT
-	TRBJ2-3	TRBV20-1	-	CSARASESTDTQYF	TGCAGTGCTAGAGCGAGCGAAAGCACAGATACGCAGTATTTT
-	TRBJ1-2	TRBV20-1	few	CSAREHDYGYTF	TGCAGTGCTAGAGAGCATGACTATGGCTACACCTTC
TRBD2	TRBJ2-1	TRBV20-1	few	CSAGSGSVNEQFF	TGCAGTGCTGGTAGCGGGAGCGTTAATGAGCAGTTCTTC
-	TRBJ1-2	TRBV5-1	many	CASSQGGYGYTF	TGCGCCAGCAGTCAGGGTGGCTATGGCTACACCTTC
TRBD1	TRBJ1-2	TRBV5-6	-	CASSNPTDRGRGNYGYTF	TGTGCCAGCAGCAACCCCACGGACAGGGGGCGCGGAAACTATGGCTACACCTTC
-	TRBJ2-7	TRBV25-1	-	CASSDLGAYEQYF	TGTGCCAGCAGTGATCTGGGTGCCTACGAGCAGTACTTC
-	TRBJ2-7	TRBV27	-	CASSSPGLTYEQYF	TGTGCCAGCAGTTCGCCGGGACTCACCTACGAGCAGTACTTC
-	TRBJ1-1	TRBV5-1	few	CASSTGTFGTEAFF	TGCGCCAGCAGCACCGGGACCTTCGGCACTGAAGCTTTCTTT
-	TRBJ2-2	TRBV5-1	-	CASRRLEMNSGELFF	TGCGCCAGCAGGAGGCTAGAAATGAATTCCGGGGAGCTGTTTTTT
TRBD1	TRBJ1-5	TRBV7-2	-	CASSAPTGGGQPQHF	TGTGCCAGCAGCGCCCCGACAGGGGGAGGTCAGCCCCAGCATTTT
-	TRBJ2-7	TRBV6-5	-	CASSYSAGVSYEQYF	TGTGCCAGCAGTTACTCAGCAGGGGTTTCCTACGAGCAGTACTTC
-	TRBJ1-2	TRBV7-2	few	CASSLGHRVGGYTF	TGTGCCAGCAGCTTAGGGCACAGGGTAGGTGGCTACACCTTC
-	TRBJ2-7	TRBV5-6	-	CASSFYRVYEQYF	TGTGCCAGCAGCTTTTACAGGGTTTACGAGCAGTACTTC
TRBD1	TRBJ1-1	TRBV6-6	few	CASSQPGGGNTEAFF	TGTGCCAGCAGTCAACCAGGGGGAGGGAACACTGAAGCTTTCTTT
TRBD1	TRBJ1-4	TRBV29-1	few	CSVASRQGADFPNEKLFF	TGCAGCGTCGCCTCCCGACAGGGTGCCGATTTCCCTAATGAAAAACTGTTTTTT
TRBD1	TRBJ1-1	TRBV20-1	-	CSARGFRGDTEAFF	TGCAGTGCTAGGGGTTTCAGGGGGGACACTGAAGCTTTCTTT
-	TRBJ1-2	TRBV6-6	-	CASSSLESIGSGYTF	TGTGCCAGCAGTTCCCTGGAGTCAATTGGGAGTGGCTACACCTTC
TRBD1	TRBJ1-2	TRBV6-1	-	CASTFGQGNYGYTF	TGTGCCAGCACCTTCGGACAGGGCAACTATGGCTACACCTTC
-	TRBJ2-7	TRBV15	few	CATSLESSYEQYF	TGTGCCACCAGCCTCGAGAGCTCCTACGAGCAGTACTTC
-	TRBJ1-6	TRBV12-5	few	CASVGGYNSPLHF	TGTGCTAGTGTCGGCGGCTATAATTCACCCCTCCACTTT
-	TRBJ1-4	TRBV7-3	many	CASSSATNEKLFF	TGTGCCAGCAGCTCTGCAACTAATGAAAAACTGTTTTTT
-	TRBJ2-7	TRBV3-1	few	CASSQDPNPYEQYF	TGTGCCAGCAGCCAAGACCCCAACCCCTACGAGCAGTACTTC
-	TRBJ1-1	TRBV20-1	few	CSASSRVMNTEAFF	TGCAGTGCTAGTTCGAGGGTGATGAACACTGAAGCTTTCTTT
TRBD1	TRBJ2-1	TRBV10-3	few	CAISQNRDRAGNEQFF	TGTGCCATCAGTCAGAACCGGGACAGGGCGGGAAATGAGCAGTTCTTC
TRBD1	TRBJ2-1	TRBV6-6	-	CASNAGTGSSSEQFF	TGTGCCAGCAACGCCGGGACAGGGTCTAGTAGTGAGCAGTTCTTC
-	TRBJ1-1	TRBV7-9	many	CASSLGSGQPGTEAFF	TGTGCCAGCAGCTTAGGAAGTGGGCAGCCCGGGACTGAAGCTTTCTTT
-	TRBJ1-5	TRBV5-1	many	CASSLGTTNQPQHF	TGCGCCAGCAGCTTGGGGACAACGAATCAGCCCCAGCATTTT